These T cell receptor beta chains were read from a single sample in a study of T cell repertoires in cytomegalovirus infection. TCRdb recomputed calls from the reads with MiXCR, one row per CDR3 protein. This sample has more than 75,000 distinct CDR3 sequences, with about 3.8% found just once. Material for sequencing was PBMCs. These TCRs come from a human donor in good health (CMV status not recorded). Some clones in this sample may be carry-over from other donors' samples. Both conserved end residues are part of each CDR3. A D gene is named only where the DNA matches it firmly. For some rows the clone size is stated as once, few or many, or as a class when expanded; others skip it.

size | J | V | D | DNA | CDR3
once | TRBJ1-2 | TRBV20-1 | TRBD1 | TGCAGTGCTAGAGAAAATCCGACCACAGGGGATCTTAAGGACTATGGCTACACCTTC | CSARENPTTGDLKDYGYTF
many | TRBJ2-7 | TRBV7-2 | - | TGTGCCAGCAGCTTATCCCAGGGGCAGGGGAGCTACGAGCAGTACTTC | CASSLSQGQGSYEQYF
many | TRBJ2-1 | TRBV20-1 | - | TGCAGTGCTAGAGAGAAGAGCTCCTACAATGAGCAGTTCTTC | CSAREKSSYNEQFF
many | TRBJ1-6 | TRBV27 | - | TGTGCCAGCAGTCGGCTTGGCCGTGGCTATAATTCACCCCTCCACTTT | CASSRLGRGYNSPLHF
many | TRBJ1-5 | TRBV2 | - | TGTGCCAGCAGTGGGGGGGTAGGGCAGCCCCAGCATTTT | CASSGGVGQPQHF
many | TRBJ1-5 | TRBV7-2 | - | TGTGCCAGCAGCCTTCGATCCAATCAGCCCCAGCATTTT | CASSLRSNQPQHF
many | TRBJ2-5 | TRBV7-2 | - | TGTGCCAGCAGCTTAGGGATAGGCAGAAAGCAAGAGACCCAGTACTTC | CASSLGIGRKQETQYF
many | TRBJ2-3 | TRBV7-2 | - | TGTGCCAGCAGCCGCGACATGACAGATACGCAGTATTTT | CASSRDMTDTQYF
many | TRBJ2-5 | TRBV6-1 | - | TGTGCCAGCAGTTCCTTGGGAGCGACCCTAGAGACCCAGTACTTC | CASSSLGATLETQYF
many | TRBJ2-1 | TRBV7-2 | - | TGTGCCAGCAGCCTGACATTTAACCATGAGCAGTTCTTC | CASSLTFNHEQFF
many | TRBJ2-5 | TRBV27 | - | TGTGCCAGCAGTTTTCGGACGGAAGAGACCCAGTACTTC | CASSFRTEETQYF
many | TRBJ2-7 | TRBV12-3/TRBV12-4 | TRBD1 | TGTGCCAGCAGCCCAGGGGGCTGGGGTCCCAGCTCCTACGAGCAGTACTTC | CASSPGGWGPSSYEQYF
many | TRBJ1-1 | TRBV19 | TRBD1 | TGTGCCAGTAGTAGAGACAGGGGCAAGGCTGAAGCTTTCTTT | CASSRDRGKAEAFF
many | TRBJ2-5 | TRBV27 | TRBD1 | TGTGCCAGCAGTTTATCACCTTTTAATAACAGGGGCGCGGAGGTAGAGACCCAGTACTTC | CASSLSPFNNRGAEVETQYF
many | TRBJ2-1 | TRBV6-2/TRBV6-3 | - | TGTGCCAGCAGTTGGGAGGCGAGCTCCTACAATGAGCAGTTCTTC | CASSWEASSYNEQFF
many | TRBJ2-7 | TRBV20-1 | TRBD2 | TGCAGTGCTTTAGCGGGGGGCCTAGCCTACGAGCAGTACTTC | CSALAGGLAYEQYF
- | TRBJ1-2 | TRBV10-3 | - | TGTGCCATCACCGTGGACGGAGTTGGCTATGGCTACACCTTC | CAITVDGVGYGYTF
many | TRBJ2-2 | TRBV28 | - | TGTGCCAGCAGTTCTGCGGGCACGGTGAATACCGGGGAGCTGTTTTTT | CASSSAGTVNTGELFF
many | TRBJ2-3 | TRBV2 | - | TGTGCCAGCCAACAGGGTTTGGGGCCAGATACGCAGTATTTT | CASQQGLGPDTQYF
many | TRBJ2-3 | TRBV6-6 | TRBD2 | TGTGCCAGCAGCATAGGACCGGGGGGGGCAGATACGCAGTATTTT | CASSIGPGGADTQYF
- | TRBJ1-1 | TRBV28 | - | TGTGCCAGCAGCCTGGACGGTATTGGGGTCTACACTGAAGCTTTCTTT | CASSLDGIGVYTEAFF
many | TRBJ1-6 | TRBV20-1 | - | TGCAGTGCTATGGGGCTAAGTAATTCACCCCTCCACTTT | CSAMGLSNSPLHF
many | TRBJ1-2 | TRBV6-6 | - | TGTGCCAGCAGTTACCCCCGACCGGACTTCTATGGCTACACCTTC | CASSYPRPDFYGYTF
many | TRBJ1-5 | TRBV4-2 | - | TGTGCCAGCAGCCAAGACAGGGTCCAGCCCCAGCATTTT | CASSQDRVQPQHF